What follows describes a single T cell receptor beta chain. The antigen remains unidentified. Drawn from each donor were ten milliliters of peripheral blood. These data are taken from a study of blood T cells in healthy people across ages. This CDR3 region has 13 residues. The V end was cut by 1 base, the J end by 7 bases, with 10 bases between. Germline-derived CDR1 and CDR2 are SEHNR and FQNEAQ (reference sequence). Study conclusions and caveats: Long-lived and aged donors differed, with more naive CD4+ cells and higher diversity in the long-lived. A conclusive naive versus antigen-experienced comparison was prevented by the unsorted PBMCs.

It was with a sample-barcoded 5' primer and a J-beta primer mix that a second PCR of roughly 7 to 12 cycles was run. TCRdb reanalysed the 5' RACE reads using MiXCR and keeps one entry per CDR3 protein. Among 1.5 million or so distinct CDR3 sequences listed, 35% to 45% were seen once. Material: blood. J is TRBJ2-5 and V is TRBV7-9; no reliable D call. The sequence derives from a woman aged 18-29 years in good health. Here the CDR3 reads CASSLEPAWTQYF. CDR3 nucleotide sequence: TGTGCCAGCAGCTTAGAACCTGCCTGGACCCAGTACTTC.